These 20 T cell receptor beta chains came from one sample sequenced in a study of blood T cells in healthy people across ages. Sample-barcoded 5' priming and a J-beta primer mix drove a second PCR of roughly 6 to 12 cycles. TCRdb passed the 5' RACE reads through MiXCR, listing each CDR3 protein once. The sample records 1 million or so distinct CDR3 sequences, 40% to 50% being singletons. Specimen: blood. The receptors shown here come from a woman aged 60-70 years in good health.

This chain connects TRBV20-1 to TRBJ1-4; 9 nucleotides match TRBD1. Germline trimming cut 3 bases from V and 7 bases from J; bases unmatched to any gene: 9. Germline CDR1 is DFQATT and CDR2 is SNEGSKA (reference sequence). This CDR3 has 15 residues. CDR3 protein: CSASAGTGNGEKLFF. The CDR3, as DNA: TGCAGTGCTAGTGCAGGGACAGGGAACGGTGAAAAACTGTTTTTT.

As for this clonotype: One end of the junction does not line up with germline, which may come from a read error. The gene calls are TRBV12-3 or TRBV12-4 and TRBJ2-3, with a possible D match to TRBD2 (5 bases). The CDR3 is 15 amino acids. The chain's CDR3 is CASSVARGRTDTQYF. The CDR3 region has the DNA TGTGCCAGCAGTGTAGCCAGAGGGAGAACAGATACGCAGTATTTT.

The chain is built from TRBV7-2 and TRBJ1-5; D remains unclear. The CDR3 extends over 14 amino acids. Trimming cost V 0 bases and J 4 bases, with 7 bases left between them. Germline-derived CDR1 and CDR2 are SGHTA and FQGNSA. CDR3 nucleotides: TGTGCCAGCAGCTTAGCCCCTTTTAATCAGCCCCAGCATTTT. This sequence encodes CASSLAPFNQPQHF.

This clonotype was detected a few times. The chain couples TRBV7-2 to TRBJ2-7; D remains ambiguous. The CDR3 is 12 amino acids. Trimming took off 5 bases at V and 7 bases at J, with 12 bases between the two ends. Germline V CDR1 and CDR2: SGHTA, FQGNSA. CDR3 protein: CASSRPPNEQYF. DNA for the CDR3: TGTGCCAGCAGCCGACCTCCCAATGAGCAGTACTTC.

This clonotype was detected only a few times. V is TRBV29-1 and J is TRBJ2-5; tentative D call: TRBD1 (6 bases). The CDR3 loop spans 14 amino acids. V was shortened by 4 bases and J by 0 bases, with 12 bases between the two germline ends. Germline CDR1 reads SQVTM; CDR2 reads ANQGSEA. CDR3 residues: CSVVIRDNQETQYF. The CDR3 coding sequence is TGCAGCGTTGTAATCAGGGACAACCAAGAGACCCAGTACTTC.

This clonotype was seen more than once but under ten times. J is TRBJ2-3 and V is TRBV10-3; 9 nucleotides line up with TRBD2. J gave up 0 bases and V 3 bases, and 4 bases lay outside the gene matches. In germline, CDR1 is ENHRY, CDR2 SYGVKD. This CDR3 is built from 16 residues. DNA for the CDR3: TGTGCCATCAGTGACCTAGCGGGACCCAGCACAGATACGCAGTATTTT. Protein: CAISDLAGPSTDTQYF.

This clonotype appeared once. The rearrangement uses TRBV4-2 and TRBJ2-7, with 12 bases matching TRBD2. The tail of the sequence fits TRBJ2-5 better, so the J call may be wrong. This CDR3 region has 17 residues. Looked up from germline, CDR1 is LGHNA and CDR2 is YNFKEQ. The CDR3 loop reads CASSQGTSGGSQETQYF. The DNA for the CDR3 is TGTGCCAGCAGCCAGGGTACTAGCGGGGGGTCGCAAGAGACCCAGTACTTC.

This clonotype was recorded a few times. The chain recombines TRBV7-2 with TRBJ2-5; 11 nucleotides line up with TRBD2. V lost 3 bases and J lost 1; bases outside the gene matches: 7. The V gene's germline CDR1 is SGHTA and CDR2 FQGNSA. CDR3 length equals 17 residues. The CDR3 loop reads CASSLPGTSGPQETQYF. DNA for the CDR3: TGTGCCAGCAGCTTGCCCGGGACTAGCGGTCCCCAAGAGACCCAGTACTTC.

The chain combines TRBV20-1 with TRBJ1-5; D perhaps matches TRBD1 (5 bases). The germline V gene encodes CDR1 DFQATT and CDR2 SNEGSKA (reference sequence). This CDR3 is 14 amino acids long. V dropped 5 bases and J dropped 5 bases, with 16 bases sitting between them. The CDR3 sequence is CSAAVGLGDQPQHF. The DNA of the CDR3 is TGCAGTGCTGCGGTGGGGCTGGGGGATCAGCCCCAGCATTTT.

This clonotype has just a few counts. The rearrangement links TRBV27 to TRBJ1-1; no clear D. V shed 3 bases and J shed 4 bases, with 12 bases lying between them. The CDR3 length is 14 residues. Germline-derived CDR1 and CDR2 are MNHEY and SMNVEV (reference sequence). The CDR3 DNA sequence: TGTGCCAGCAGTTTTAGTAGTCGCGGCACTGAAGCTTTCTTT. Encoded protein: CASSFSSRGTEAFF.

The J gene is TRBJ2-1, the V gene TRBV5-4, with D tentatively TRBD2 (6 bases). The ends were cut back, 4 bases at V and 5 bases at J, with 16 bases in the middle. Germline lookup yields CDR1 SGHNT and CDR2 YYREEE (reference sequence). The CDR3 covers 15 residues. The CDR3 region has the DNA TGTGCCAGCAGCCCTAGAGCGGGCCTTCACAATGAGCAGTTCTTC. Its translation: CASSPRAGLHNEQFF.

Only one count was recorded for this clonotype. This chain links TRBV20-1 with TRBJ2-1, with 12 bases lining up with TRBD2. The CDR3 extends over 16 amino acids. V dropped 3 bases and J dropped 9; count of bases not matched to a gene: 12. CDR1 and CDR2 (germline): DFQATT, SNEGSKA (reference sequence). This CDR3 is CSARPPLAGGPSEQFF. The CDR3 nucleotides read TGCAGTGCTAGGCCGCCTCTAGCGGGAGGGCCCAGTGAGCAGTTCTTC.

This chain's CDR3 is CASSLRAGRGRDTQYF. CDR3 DNA sequence: TGTGCCAGCAGTTTGAGGGCAGGGCGAGGTCGGGATACGCAGTATTTT. The rearrangement joins TRBV12-3 or TRBV12-4 to TRBJ2-3; perhaps D is TRBD1 or TRBD2 (5 bases each). CDR3 size: 16 residues. V was clipped by 3 bases and J by 6 bases, with 19 bases between them.

The sample holds a few counts of this clonotype. This chain connects TRBV6-1 to TRBJ2-1; TRBD2 aligns across 12 bases. The CDR3 has 15 amino acids. The trim removed 5 bases at V and 4 bases at J, leaving 3 bases unmatched. The germline V gene has CDR1 MNHNS and CDR2 SASEGT. The CDR3 nucleotides are TGTGCCAGCAGTACGACTAGCGGGGGATACAATGAGCAGTTCTTC. As protein: CASSTTSGGYNEQFF.

This clonotype occurred once. V is TRBV4-1 and J is TRBJ2-7; D possibly uses TRBD1 or TRBD2 (5 bases each). The CDR3 sequence is 15 residues long. Per germline, CDR1 MGHRA and CDR2 YSYEKL. V lost 0 bases, J lost 0 bases, and 9 bases lay in between. The CDR3 nucleotides read TGCGCCAGCAGCCAAGAGGGGGTCCGCTCCTACGAGCAGTACTTC. It yields the protein CASSQEGVRSYEQYF.

This clonotype was recorded a few times. J is TRBJ2-5 and V is TRBV19, with TRBD2 matching over 7 bases. Germline V gene lookup returns CDR1 LNHDA and CDR2 SQIVND (reference sequence). CDR3 length: 11 residues. V gave up 5 bases and J gave up 9 bases; unmatched junction bases: 3. The CDR3 bases are TGTGCCAGTAGTCCTGGGGGGGCCCAGTACTTC. Its translation is CASSPGGAQYF.

This clonotype was counted a few times. The genes are TRBV20-1 and TRBJ2-5; tentative D call: TRBD1 (6 bases). The J call is doubtful: the DNA matches TRBJ2-7 better. The CDR3 is 15 amino acids. Germline V gene sequence: CDR1 DFQATT, CDR2 SNEGSKA (reference sequence). CDR3: CSATLYGDNSYEQYF. CDR3 in DNA: TGCAGTGCCACCCTATACGGGGACAACTCCTACGAGCAGTACTTC.

The chain uses TRBV14 and TRBJ2-7; D possibly corresponds to TRBD1 (6 bases). In germline, CDR1 is SGHDN, CDR2 FVKESK. Trimming left V 2 bases short and J 5 bases short, with 16 bases between. The CDR3 is made up of 15 amino acids. The CDR3 DNA follows: TGTGCCAGCAGCCAACAATTGGGACACCTGAACGAGCAGTACTTC. It codes for CASSQQLGHLNEQYF.

The rearrangement links TRBV10-3 to TRBJ2-5; 7 bases are a match to TRBD1. V shed 6 bases, J shed 11 bases, and the junction held 18 bases outside the gene matches. CDR3 length: 15 amino acids. CDR1 is ENHRY and CDR2 is SYGVKD in the germline V gene. The CDR3 DNA reads TGTGCCATCAGAGATCTAGGGGGCTCCTACAATGGGCAGTACTTC. As protein: CAIRDLGGSYNGQYF.

The chain employs TRBV2 and TRBJ2-7; D unclear. V was trimmed by 6 bases and J by 4 bases, leaving 10 bases between them. The CDR3 sequence is 12 residues long. CDR1 and CDR2 (germline): SNHLY, FYNNEI. The chain's CDR3 is CASRPNLYEQYF. CDR3 coding DNA: TGTGCCAGCAGGCCCAATTTATACGAGCAGTACTTC.